This T cell receptor beta chain was identified during a study of human T cells and chemical hapten exposure. At least ten counts were recorded for this clonotype. Stated time point: pre-sensitization, week 0. Treatment specified: therapeutic diphenylcyclopropenone sensitization with weekly scalp DPC. It was from unfractionated whole blood that total RNA was extracted. In every case, blood was obtained before the patch test was applied. Trimming shortened V by 3 bases and J by 5 bases, and 13 bases separated the two germline ends. Germline CDR1 reads MDHEN; CDR2 reads SYDVKM. This CDR3 comprises 15 residues. TCRdb independently ran MiXCR on the RACE reads; one entry per CDR3 protein. The profile shows 33,000 or so distinct CDR3 sequences, more than 10% of them singletons.

The chain couples TRBV28 to TRBJ2-2; D possibly corresponds to TRBD2 (6 bases). The source is a woman aged 40 to 50 with alopecia areata. Some clones in this sample may be carry-over from other donors' samples. The sequences come from whole blood, collected in connection with sensitization to the hapten diphenylcyclopropenone (DPC). CDR3 nucleotides: TGTGCCAGCAGTTTGCGGGGCGCAGGGACCGGGGAGCTGTTTTTT. Its translation is CASSLRGAGTGELFF.